Reported below is one T cell receptor beta chain. This specimen belongs to a study of blood T cell repertoires in COVID-19. The wider study: The United States, Italy and Spain supplied acute and convalescent COVID-19 samples. Sources were T cells, B-cell-depleted T cells, or PBMCs; the material itself was cDNA or gDNA.

TCRdb's table, derived via immunoSEQ multiplex PCR, lists solely in-frame clones and lacks some. The sample holds approximately 65,000 clones, more than 60% seen once. Germline CDR1 is SGHRS and CDR2 is YFSETQ. This CDR3 is built from 14 residues. The V end lost 5 bases, the J end lost 5 bases, and 14 bases lay between the germline ends. The clonotype comes from a human donor in a cohort sampled during active COVID-19. The rearrangement uses TRBV5-1 and TRBJ2-1, with D maybe TRBD2 (5 bases). Sequenced: peripheral blood. CDR3 sequence (DNA): TGCGCCAGCAGGGACTCCGAACCACACAATGAGCAGTTCTTC. Its protein is CASRDSEPHNEQFF.